The 12 T cell receptor beta chains reported below all come from one sample, sequenced in a study of shared clonotypes between healthy human individuals. The assay was immunoSEQ multiplex PCR, and TCRdb's table has in-frame clones only and misses some. The table shows some 320,000 clones, with roughly 84% occurring only once. Sequencing used memory CD8+ T cells sorted from blood. Subset in this sample: CD45RO+ cells pooled with CCR7-negative TemRA cells. The receptors come from a man aged 18 to 29 in good health.

The gene calls are TRBV19 and TRBJ2-7; tentatively, D is TRBD1 (5 bases). Germline CDR1 and CDR2: LNHDA and SQIVND (reference sequence). CDR3 length: 15 residues. Trimming removed 2 bases at V and 0 bases at J, with 11 bases between. The CDR3 here is CASSISQGSSYEQYF. CDR3 in DNA: TGTGCCAGTAGTATAAGTCAGGGAAGCTCCTACGAGCAGTACTTC.

The gene calls are TRBV6-1 and TRBJ1-2; a weak D match, TRBD1 (6 bases). The CDR3 spans 12 residues. Germline lookup yields CDR1 MNHNS and CDR2 SASEGT. V was clipped by 5 bases and J by 8 bases, with 12 bases between them. The CDR3 nucleotides read TGTGCCAGCAGTTGGGGGGGCGAGGGCTACACCTTC. Translation gives CASSWGGEGYTF.

The chain combines TRBV27 with TRBJ2-7, with TRBD1 matching over 7 bases. The V segment lost 4 bases and the J segment 2 bases; nucleotides outside the gene matches: 5. The CDR3 is 14 residues long. Germline V CDR1 and CDR2: MNHEY, SMNVEV (reference sequence). CDR3 sequence (DNA): TGTGCCAGCAGTTACCGACAGGGAGCCTACGAGCAGTACTTC. This gives the protein CASSYRQGAYEQYF.

V gene TRBV27 combines with J gene TRBJ1-1; D is possibly TRBD1 (6 bases). CDR3 length: 17 amino acids. Between the trimmed V and J ends, which lost 2 bases and 4 bases, there was a span of 20 bases. Germline loops: CDR1 MNHEY, CDR2 SMNVEV (reference sequence). The CDR3 loop reads CASSLRNIQGRRTEAFF. Written as DNA, the CDR3 is TGTGCCAGCAGTTTACGGAACATACAGGGCAGGCGCACTGAAGCTTTCTTT.

This clone has just one count. In DNA form, the CDR3 reads TGTGCCAGCAGCTTAGGGGGTTGGGGCACTGAAGCTTTCTTT. Its translation is CASSLGGWGTEAFF. V gene TRBV7-9 combines with J gene TRBJ1-1, with D uncertain. V lost 1 base to trimming and J lost 4 bases, with 10 bases between them. Germline-derived CDR1 and CDR2 are SEHNR and FQNEAQ (reference sequence). The CDR3 is 14 residues long.

J is TRBJ2-5 and V is TRBV30; D is perhaps TRBD2 (7 bases). Trimming pared 0 bases from V and 5 bases from J, leaving 16 bases between. Germline V gives CDR1 GTSNPN, CDR2 SVGIG (reference sequence). This CDR3 region has 15 residues. The CDR3 region is CAWSVGGGARETQYF. The CDR3 DNA follows: TGTGCCTGGAGTGTAGGAGGGGGGGCTAGGGAGACCCAGTACTTC.

The V and J genes are TRBV7-9 and TRBJ1-1; the D is unclear. This CDR3 region has 14 residues. CDR1 and CDR2 (germline): SEHNR, FQNEAQ (reference sequence). The germline V and J ends were trimmed by 0 bases and 3 bases, with 8 bases remaining between them. CDR3 amino acids: CASSLAWQYTEAFF. The CDR3 nucleotides are TGTGCCAGCAGCTTAGCGTGGCAATACACTGAAGCTTTCTTT.

This clone was found a few times. V and J are TRBV29-1 and TRBJ2-7; D unclear. Trimming took 5 bases from V and 1 from J, leaving 9 bases between them. The CDR3 contains 12 residues. Germline CDR1 SQVTM, CDR2 ANQGSEA. In DNA form, the CDR3 reads TGCAGCGTTCAGTTCAGTTCCTACGAGCAGTACTTC. Translating it yields CSVQFSSYEQYF.

V is TRBV9 and J is TRBJ2-7; no reliable D call. The CDR3 has 13 residues. V shed 4 bases and J shed 2 bases, with 10 bases lying between them. Germline values: CDR1 SGDLS, CDR2 YYNGEE. CDR3 bases: TGTGCCAGCAGCCCATCCCCCGCCTACGAGCAGTACTTC. It codes for CASSPSPAYEQYF.

The chain has TRBV4-3 and TRBJ2-6, with D unclear. Looked up from germline, CDR1 is LGHNA and CDR2 is YSLEER. V was trimmed by 1 base and J by 4 bases, leaving 17 bases between them. This CDR3 contains 18 residues. The CDR3 region is CASSQVSSGTSGANVLTF. The DNA for the CDR3 is TGCGCCAGCAGCCAAGTCTCCTCCGGCACATCCGGGGCCAACGTCCTGACTTTC.

The chain combines TRBV29-1 with TRBJ1-2; no clear D gene. Germline CDR1 SQVTM, CDR2 ANQGSEA. Trimming took 5 bases from V and 10 from J, leaving 8 bases between them. This CDR3 contains 9 residues. The CDR3 loop reads CSVPGVYTF. The CDR3 DNA reads as TGCAGCGTTCCCGGGGTCTACACCTTC.

The chain recombines TRBV7-9 with TRBJ2-7; D unresolved. Germline loops: CDR1 SEHNR, CDR2 FQNEAQ (reference sequence). With 5 bases removed from V and 0 bases from J, the gap between germline ends came to 11 bases. This CDR3 comprises 14 residues. In DNA, the CDR3 is TGTGCCAGCAGCCCAACACCGAGCTCCTACGAGCAGTACTTC. Translation: CASSPTPSSYEQYF.